Given below is one T cell receptor (beta chain) in context. The antigen this receptor binds is unknown. Base qualities are not provided; no much larger clone lies one nucleotide away. The data are from a study of identical twins (dated by TCRdb to 2016 to 2017). Regarding the study in general: TCR alpha and beta repertoires from monozygotic twins, unrelated adults of various ages and cord blood were deep-sequenced to test whether fetal clonotypes persist. To rule out contamination, the twin experiments were replicated at different times with different library preparation protocols.

Every donor was a healthy Caucasian. Three pairs of female monozygotic twins, all aged about 18 to 30 years, made up the twin cohort. RNA for TCR libraries was isolated from peripheral blood mononuclear cells. The CDR3 covers 17 residues, taking in both the cysteine and the phenylalanine. Solely the CDR3 DNA is kept, with 51 bases framed from the first base. Trimming accounts for 4 bases at V and 6 bases at J, while the number of junction bases matched to no gene is 7. CDR1 and CDR2, looked up from the germline V gene, are SGHVS and FNYEAQ. The library was generated by 5' RACE. Reads for this sample came from an Illumina HiSeq 2000. A universal primer binding site was introduced by template switching, and a unique molecular identifier was present in the final cDNA, enabling accurate counting of TCR cDNA molecules. Specific primers in the conserved constant-segment region were used to synthesize first-strand cDNA for the TCR alpha and beta chains. To control for contamination, every cDNA library was double barcoded, receiving both a SMART-Mk sample barcode and Illumina barcodes. TruSeq adapter sequences and Illumina sample barcodes were added in two successive PCR steps. The Illumina HiSeq platform was used with custom primers to sequence TCR alpha and beta cDNA libraries. In the authors' own workflow: Raw reads were processed with MiGEC to extract unique molecular identifiers, and MiXCR was used to determine CDR3 positions. Recombination models were inferred per individual with the repgenHMM and IGoR tools using an EM algorithm. Shared clonotypes were analyzed with the tcR package in R, and sharing was normalized by the product of cloneset sizes. To study raw recombination without the effects of thymic and clonal selection, out-of-frame nonproductive sequences were analyzed. The public reads were run again by TCRdb, first through fastp at Q25 and then through MiXCR, and only productive beta chains were kept. Rows matching on CDR3 protein sequence are summarized as one entry with the most common DNA and genes. These V and J calls rely on TCRdb rather than the paper's analysis. The sample contains around 690,000 distinct CDR3 sequences, around 20% of them found a single time. More than 4% of the sample lies in the top ten.

Study-wide conclusions, independent of this receptor: Out-of-frame TCR alpha sequences shared between twins showed an excess of low generation-probability sequences compared with coincidental sharing between unrelated individuals. The excess sharing between twins in beta out-of-frame sequences was weaker because fewer shared sequences reduced the signal-to-noise ratio. Abundant cord blood beta clonotypes had fewer insertions, young adult naive repertoires showed a similar but weaker trend, and memory repertoires showed no such trend. Because the same donors could not be followed over many years, the conclusions depended on cross-sectional statistical analysis. Zero-insertion analyses could be partly confounded by invariant T cells such as MAIT and iNKT, though diverse VJ usage argued against such confounding for most clonotypes. In monozygotic twins, out-of-frame TCR alpha sharing was systematically underestimated by recombination models, although the models agreed with sharing between unrelated individuals.

This sample also appeared in a second study, on T cells expressing NK-cell markers. Taken from the second paper: In sorted CD3+CD56+NKG2C+, CD3+CD56+NKG2C- and CD3+CD56-NKG2C+ T-cell subsets from about 8 donors, TCR beta-chain repertoires were profiled. Of the eight sequenced donors, seven were found to be HCMV-seropositive and one was found to be HCMV-seronegative. In several experiments an anti-gammadeltaTCR antibody was added to restrict sorting to alphabetaTCR-expressing T cells. In six or seven donors, the dominant CD3+CD56+NKG2C+ clonotypes ranked among the top 10 CD8+ clonotypes, making up about 1.0-7.5% of CD8+ T cells. Those dominant clonotypes were again the most abundant among CD3+CD56-NKG2C+ cells in several donors, at about 28.3-60.1%. It remained unclear whether the expanded NKG2C-expressing T cell clones were specific for HCMV antigens. The eight sequenced donors were randomly selected healthy volunteers, three men and five women. A commercial ELISA kit detecting HCMV-specific IgG in serum was used to determine HCMV serostatus. For roughly 6 donors, bulk peripheral blood T-cell repertoires were also sequenced from unsorted PBMC. MIGEC handled demultiplexing of the reads and grouping by UMI, while MiTCR was used to assemble and quantify clonotypes. To exclude erroneous sequences, any TCR cDNA sequence not supported by at least two reads was discarded. The tcR package was used for downstream repertoire analysis, with clonotypes matched between fractions based on CDR3 nucleotide sequence plus V segment. VDJmatch was used to annotate antigen specificity against VDJdb, with one amino acid substitution in CDR3 permitted.

Sequenced: PBMCs. This TCR was recovered from a woman in her late teens or twenties in good health. Recombination linked TRBV7-6 to TRBJ2-2; 14 central bases correspond to TRBD2. The encoded CDR3 is CASSSGLAGDSPGELFF. The bases read TGTGCCAGCAGCTCGGGACTAGCGGGAGACTCTCCCGGGGAGCTGTTTTTT.